Listed here are 27 T cell receptor beta chains from one sample, sequenced in a study of PD-L1 blockade in urothelial cancer. The protocol was immunoSEQ multiplex PCR, while the TCRdb copy is restricted to in-frame clones and leaves out a portion. The table has tens of thousands of clones, about nine tenths seen once. Time point here: peripheral blood 6 weeks after treatment start. Sequences were derived from PBMCs, sampled around atezolizumab (anti-PD-L1) treatment. The receptors come from a man aged 60-69 years with urothelial cancer.

The gene calls are TRBV7-2 and TRBJ2-1, with 11 bases lining up with TRBD1. Unmatched junction bases numbered 1, after V lost 1 base and J lost 2 bases. The length of the CDR3 is 16 residues. CDR1 and CDR2 (germline): SGHTA, FQGNSA. CDR3 sequence (DNA): TGTGCCAGCAGCTTAGGGACAGGGGGCACCTACAATGAGCAGTTCTTC. Translated, it gives CASSLGTGGTYNEQFF.

A word on this clone: Other nucleotide sequences in the sample specify the same CDR3. The gene calls are TRBV6-5 and TRBJ2-3, with D unclear. V was shortened by 10 bases and J by 1 base, with 15 bases between the two germline ends. Germline loops: CDR1 MNHEY, CDR2 SVGAGI. This CDR3 is 14 amino acids long. The CDR3 nucleotides read TGTGCCACCCTCACTCAAATCGGCACAGATACGCAGTATTTT. Its translation: CATLTQIGTDTQYF.

V gene TRBV30 combines with J gene TRBJ1-2; no clear D. This CDR3 is 10 amino acids long. Trimming removed 6 bases from V and 7 bases from J, with 9 bases in between. Germline CDR1 GTSNPN, CDR2 SVGIG (reference sequence). CDR3 DNA: TGTGCCTGTTCTAAAGCTGGCTACACCTTC. It specifies CACSKAGYTF.

The V gene is TRBV7-9, the J gene TRBJ2-5, with D uncertain. The CDR3 runs 16 residues. The germline V and J ends were trimmed by 0 bases and 0 bases, with 11 bases remaining between them. Germline CDR1 SEHNR, CDR2 FQNEAQ (reference sequence). In DNA form, the CDR3 reads TGTGCCAGCAGCTTAGCGCGGTTTCACTACCAAGAGACCCAGTACTTC. Translated, it gives CASSLARFHYQETQYF.

This clone was recorded only once. The chain is built from TRBV19 and TRBJ1-5, with TRBD1 as a possible D gene (5 bases). The germline V and J ends were trimmed by 0 bases and 7 bases, with 10 bases remaining between them. CDR1 LNHDA and CDR2 SQIVND come from the germline V gene (reference sequence). The CDR3 totals 14 residues. CDR3 region: CASSIEGVGQPQHF. CDR3 in DNA: TGTGCCAGTAGTATAGAAGGGGTCGGGCAGCCCCAGCATTTT.

The chain combines TRBV7-3 with TRBJ2-1; 7 bases map to TRBD2. The length of the CDR3 is 15 residues. Germline V lookup: CDR1 SGHTA, CDR2 FQGTGA. The V and J ends lost 6 bases and 8 bases, in that order; junction bases with no gene match: 13. The DNA of the CDR3 is TGTGCCAGCAGTCCCGGGCCCGGGGGGTTCGATGAGCAGTTCTTC. Translated, it gives CASSPGPGGFDEQFF.

The genes are TRBV7-3 and TRBJ2-3; TRBD1 matches 10 bases. The CDR3 is 15 residues long. J was trimmed by 3 bases and V by 4 bases; bases with no gene match: 4. Germline V gene data show CDR1 as SGHTA and CDR2 as FQGTGA. CDR3 bases: TGTGCCAGCAGCTCCGGACAGGGGGTTACAGATACGCAGTATTTT. It encodes CASSSGQGVTDTQYF.

This chain links TRBV6-1 with TRBJ1-5; unclear D gene. V lost 4 bases, J lost 7 bases, and 11 bases lay in between. Germline V gives CDR1 MNHNS, CDR2 SASEGT. The CDR3 extends over 13 amino acids. Written as DNA, the CDR3 is TGTGCCAGCAGTGTCGGGGTTGAGCAGCCCCAGCATTTT. It yields the protein CASSVGVEQPQHF.

This clone was observed a handful of times. This chain connects TRBV9 to TRBJ1-2; tentative D call: TRBD1 (6 bases). The germline gives CDR1 SGDLS, CDR2 YYNGEE. The CDR3 loop spans 15 amino acids. V lost 4 bases and J lost 2, with 15 bases in between. The CDR3 loop reads CASSPRTEENYGYTF. Written as DNA, the CDR3 is TGTGCCAGCAGCCCCAGGACAGAGGAAAACTATGGCTACACCTTC.

V is TRBV18 and J is TRBJ2-2; TRBD2 matches 9 bases. V shed 0 bases, J shed 7 bases, and the junction held 6 bases outside the gene matches. Germline CDR1 and CDR2: KGHSH and LQKENI. The CDR3 spans 16 residues. This chain's CDR3 is CASSPPRGRAVGELFF. The CDR3, as DNA: TGTGCCAGCTCACCACCTCGCGGGAGGGCCGTCGGGGAGCTGTTTTTT.

V is TRBV4-2 and J is TRBJ1-1, with 8 nucleotides matching TRBD1. CDR1 is LGHNA and CDR2 is YNFKEQ in the germline V gene. There are 16 residues in the CDR3. Germline trimming cut 0 bases from V and 5 bases from J; bases unmatched to any gene: 8. CDR3 sequence reads: CASSQEINRGVTEAFF. CDR3 DNA sequence: TGTGCCAGCAGCCAAGAAATAAACAGGGGGGTTACTGAAGCTTTCTTT.

The V and J genes are TRBV5-1 and TRBJ2-2; D is perhaps TRBD2 (6 bases). Germline CDR1 is SGHRS and CDR2 is YFSETQ. The CDR3 contains 15 residues. The germline V and J ends were trimmed by 3 bases and 0 bases, with 9 bases remaining between them. The CDR3 DNA reads TGCGCCAGCAGCTGGCTAGCGACGAACACCGGGGAGCTGTTTTTT. Encoded protein: CASSWLATNTGELFF.

This chain links TRBV12-5 with TRBJ1-1, with D tentatively TRBD1 (5 bases). Germline-derived CDR1 and CDR2 are LGHNT and FRNRAP. This CDR3 contains 15 residues. Trimming stripped 5 bases from V and 2 bases from J, with 15 bases between. The CDR3 sequence is CASGPPGDTNTEAFF. DNA of the CDR3: TGTGCTAGTGGTCCGCCGGGGGATACAAACACTGAAGCTTTCTTT.

The chain couples TRBV4-3 to TRBJ2-5, with D possibly being TRBD1 (5 bases). Trimming took 2 bases from V and 2 from J, leaving 21 bases between them. The CDR3 sequence is 18 residues long. Per the germline V gene, CDR1 is LGHNA and CDR2 is YSLEER. CDR3 nucleotide sequence: TGCGCCAGCAGCCAATTCAGGGAATCGAAGCTGAGACAAGAGACCCAGTACTTC. Its translation: CASSQFRESKLRQETQYF.

The V gene is TRBV29-1, the J gene TRBJ1-4; tentative D call: TRBD1 (5 bases). Germline V gene data show CDR1 as SQVTM and CDR2 as ANQGSEA. The V end was cut by 6 bases, the J end by 8 bases, with 16 bases between. This CDR3 has 13 residues. CDR3 in DNA: TGCAGCGTATTGACAGTCCTTTCAGAAAAACTGTTTTTT. This sequence encodes CSVLTVLSEKLFF.

This clone was detected once. V gene TRBV7-2 combines with J gene TRBJ1-2, with TRBD1 matching over 10 bases. Germline V gene sequence: CDR1 SGHTA, CDR2 FQGNSA. Trimming cost V 5 bases and J 6 bases; bases outside gene matches: 9. The CDR3 runs to 15 residues. The CDR3: CASSPRQGASDGYTF. CDR3 in DNA: TGTGCCAGCAGCCCTAGACAGGGGGCATCGGATGGCTACACCTTC.

In regard to this clone: A junction end diverges from the germline sequence, so it may reflect a read error. The chain links TRBV5-8 to TRBJ1-1; 10 bases are a match to TRBD1. The CDR3 totals 13 residues. Germline CDR1 is SGHTS and CDR2 is YDEGEE. CDR3 amino acids: CASSPRQGAPPIF. In DNA form, the CDR3 reads TGTGCCAGCAGCCCACGACAGGGGGCTCCTCCTATCTTT.

The rearrangement joins TRBV5-4 to TRBJ2-1, with TRBD2 matching 9 bases. This CDR3 has 15 amino acids. Germline loops: CDR1 SGHNT, CDR2 YYREEE (reference sequence). V trimming: 0 bases; J trimming: 6 bases; junction bases outside the gene matches: 4. CDR3 residues: CASSLGLADFNEQFF. CDR3 sequence (DNA): TGTGCCAGCAGCTTGGGACTAGCGGACTTCAATGAGCAGTTCTTC.

Only one count was recorded for this clone. The chain is built from TRBV5-4 and TRBJ1-5; perhaps TRBD1 as D (5 bases). There are 14 residues in the CDR3. The V end was cut by 4 bases, the J end by 6 bases, with 14 bases between. The germline V gene has CDR1 SGHNT and CDR2 YYREEE (reference sequence). The CDR3 nucleotides are TGTGCCAGCAGCAGGAGAGGGGAGGGTCAGCCCCAGCATTTT. This encodes CASSRRGEGQPQHF. Full variable domain (rest looked up from reference TRBV5-4 and TRBJ1-5): ETGVTQSPTHLIKTRGQQVTLRCSSQSGHNTVSWYQQALGQGPQFIFQYYREEENGRGNFPPRFSGLQFPNYSSELNVNALELDDSALYLCASSRRGEGQPQHFGDGTRLSIL.

This chain uses TRBV29-1 with TRBJ1-1, with 7 bases lining up with TRBD1. The CDR3 spans 15 residues. V dropped 0 bases and J dropped 0; count of bases not matched to a gene: 4. Germline V gene sequence: CDR1 SQVTM, CDR2 ANQGSEA. The CDR3 DNA follows: TGCAGCGTTGAAGATTACAGGGGATTGAACACTGAAGCTTTCTTT. Protein sequence: CSVEDYRGLNTEAFF.

The CDR3: CAWSVGQGRNQPQHF. The CDR3 coding sequence is TGTGCCTGGAGTGTGGGGCAGGGCCGAAATCAGCCCCAGCATTTT. This rearrangement joins TRBV30 to TRBJ1-5; the D gene is possibly TRBD1 (5 bases). The CDR3 runs 15 residues. Germline CDR1 reads GTSNPN; CDR2 reads SVGIG (reference sequence). V was trimmed by 0 bases and J by 4 bases, leaving 13 bases between them. Together with reference TRBV30 and TRBJ1-5, the CDR3 gives the full variable domain: SQTIHQWPATLVQPVGSPLSLECTVEGTSNPNLYWYRQAAGRGLQLLFYSVGIGQISSEVPQNLSASRPQDRQFILSSKKLLLSDSGFYLCAWSVGQGRNQPQHFGDGTRLSIL.

The CDR3 reads CASSTYRGTAFF. The CDR3 DNA is TGTGCCAGCAGCACCTACAGGGGGACAGCTTTCTTT. V usage is TRBV7-2 and J usage is TRBJ1-1; 8 bases map to TRBD1. CDR3 length: 12 amino acids. The germline V gene has CDR1 SGHTA and CDR2 FQGNSA. The ends lost 5 bases at V and 10 bases at J; junction bases unmatched: 6.

This chain uses TRBV5-8 with TRBJ2-7; TRBD1 agrees at 7 bases. V lost 4 bases to trimming and J lost 3 bases; unmatched junction nucleotides: 10. Germline lookup yields CDR1 SGHTS and CDR2 YDEGEE. The CDR3 is made up of 15 amino acids. In DNA, the CDR3 is TGTGCCAGCAGCGGGACAGCCACAATCTTCTACGAGCAGTACTTC. Translation: CASSGTATIFYEQYF.

The chain uses TRBV20-1 and TRBJ2-1; possible D gene TRBD2, 7 bases. The CDR3 runs to 11 residues. Germline V lookup: CDR1 DFQATT, CDR2 SNEGSKA (reference sequence). The V end lost 3 bases, the J end lost 10 bases, and 10 bases lay between the germline ends. CDR3 sequence reads: CSARRGPEQFF. The CDR3 nucleotides are TGCAGTGCTAGGCGGGGGCCCGAGCAGTTCTTC.

V is TRBV7-9 and J is TRBJ2-1, with 7 positions matching TRBD2. CDR1 and CDR2 (germline): SEHNR, FQNEAQ (reference sequence). V gave up 3 bases and J gave up 4 bases; unmatched junction bases: 18. The CDR3 contains 19 residues. The CDR3, as DNA: TGTGCCAGCAGCTTCCCTAAAATCCTCGTGCGGGGGAATTACAATGAGCAGTTCTTC. It codes for CASSFPKILVRGNYNEQFF.

The CDR3 is CASSLKREFDEQYF. The CDR3, as DNA: TGTGCCAGCAGCTTAAAGCGGGAGTTCGACGAGCAGTACTTC. The chain has TRBV7-2 and TRBJ2-7, with 8 bases fitting TRBD2. Trimming cost V 2 bases and J 5 bases; bases outside gene matches: 5. This CDR3 has 14 residues. CDR1 and CDR2 from the germline V gene are SGHTA and FQGNSA.

The DNA for the CDR3 is TGTGCAGTTGGGGCAGGGGGCGGCGCAGATACGCAGTATTTT. It translates to CAVGAGGGADTQYF. V is TRBV7-9 and J is TRBJ2-3; 8 bases map to TRBD1. This CDR3 spans 14 amino acids. CDR1 and CDR2 from the germline V gene are SEHNR and FQNEAQ (reference sequence).